Below, one T cell receptor beta chain is given with its context. TCRdb's copy holds only in-frame clones and misses some; the assay was immunoSEQ multiplex PCR. The sample has some 94,000 clones; 87% are singletons. This record comes from a study of blood T cell repertoires in COVID-19. Germline values: CDR1 PRHDT, CDR2 FYEKMQ (reference sequence). CDR3 length: 15 amino acids. Trimming shortened V by 2 bases and J by 1 base, and 11 bases separated the two germline ends. The rearrangement joins TRBV13 to TRBJ2-5; D perhaps matches TRBD2 (5 bases). This receptor was obtained from a human donor in a cohort sampled during active COVID-19. The source material was peripheral blood. The chain's CDR3 is CASSLKERPQETQYF. CDR3 nucleotides: TGTGCCAGCAGCTTAAAGGAGCGGCCCCAAGAGACCCAGTACTTC.